These 22 T cell receptor beta chains came from one sample sequenced in a study of shared clonotypes between healthy human individuals. This table comes from immunoSEQ multiplex PCR, and its TCRdb copy is limited to in-frame clones, with some not included. The sample consists of under 850,000 clones, approximately 72% of them appearing once. Sequenced input: memory CD4+ T cells sorted from blood. Subset defined: CD45RA-negative fraction. The receptor set was obtained from a woman in her thirties in good health.

This clone has a handful of counts. The V gene is TRBV2, the J gene TRBJ1-1, with TRBD1 matching over 7 bases. After removal of 6 bases from V and 3 bases from J, the junction contained 7 bases not matched to a gene. CDR3 length equals 14 residues. Germline V gene data show CDR1 as SNHLY and CDR2 as FYNNEI. The CDR3 DNA follows: TGTGCCAGCAGCTCGGGACAGCCTTACACTGAAGCTTTCTTT. Its translation is CASSSGQPYTEAFF.

The chain couples TRBV11-2 to TRBJ2-2; unclear D gene. Between the trimmed V and J ends, which lost 1 base and 1 base, there was a span of 10 bases. The CDR3 is 16 residues long. Germline V gene sequence: CDR1 SGHAT, CDR2 FQNNGV. CDR3 sequence (DNA): TGTGCCAGCAGCTTAGCCCAAACCGGGAACACCGGGGAGCTGTTTTTT. Translating gives CASSLAQTGNTGELFF.

The chain uses TRBV25-1 and TRBJ1-2; TRBD1 is a possible D gene (5 bases). Germline lookup yields CDR1 MGHDK and CDR2 SYGVNS. The CDR3 totals 12 residues. V lost 7 bases and J 8 bases, leaving 14 bases between the germline ends. CDR3 DNA sequence: TGTGCCAGCACTGCCGGGGCGGACGGCTACACCTTC. Translating it yields CASTAGADGYTF.

V usage is TRBV6-5 and J usage is TRBJ1-1; D perhaps matches TRBD1 (6 bases). Germline CDR1 reads MNHEY; CDR2 reads SVGAGI. The CDR3 extends over 14 amino acids. V was clipped by 6 bases and J by 1 base, with 12 bases between them. CDR3 coding DNA: TGTGCCAGCAGCCCCGGACAGACGAACACTGAAGCTTTCTTT. The encoded protein is CASSPGQTNTEAFF.

This chain joins TRBV18 and TRBJ1-1; a possible D gene is TRBD1 (5 bases). The length of the CDR3 is 14 residues. Deletions cut 3 bases from V and 1 base from J, with 9 bases between. The germline V gene has CDR1 KGHSH and CDR2 LQKENI. CDR3 sequence: CASSPGTPNTEAFF. The CDR3, as DNA: TGTGCCAGCTCACCCGGGACCCCGAACACTGAAGCTTTCTTT.

V is TRBV19 and J is TRBJ1-4; 7 bases agree with TRBD1. This CDR3 is 13 amino acids long. V was clipped by 7 bases and J by 8 bases; unmatched bases: 7. Germline lookup yields CDR1 LNHDA and CDR2 SQIVND (reference sequence). The CDR3 sequence: CASKKGAEEKLFF. DNA of the CDR3: TGTGCCAGTAAGAAGGGGGCGGAGGAAAAACTGTTTTTT.

In its sample, this clone was seen a few times. V usage is TRBV7-6 and J usage is TRBJ2-2; 8 positions agree with TRBD1. V lost 5 bases, J lost 4 bases, and 9 bases stayed unmatched. The CDR3 runs 16 residues. The V gene's germline CDR1 is SGHVS and CDR2 FNYEAQ. The CDR3 reads CASSASGGFSTGELFF. The CDR3 DNA reads as TGTGCCAGCAGCGCATCAGGGGGCTTTAGCACCGGGGAGCTGTTTTTT.

This chain connects TRBV6-4 to TRBJ2-4, with D unresolved. V lost 7 bases and J lost 0, with 10 bases in between. The CDR3 contains 14 residues. Germline assignment: CDR1 MRHNA and CDR2 SNTAGT. CDR3 bases: TGTGCCAGCATCGTGGACCCAGCCAAAAACATTCAGTACTTC. Translation: CASIVDPAKNIQYF.

The genes are TRBV18 and TRBJ1-2, with a tentative D call TRBD1 (5 bases). Trimming stripped 1 base from V and 6 bases from J, with 18 bases between. CDR3 length: 16 residues. Germline V CDR1 and CDR2: KGHSH, LQKENI. CDR3 region: CASSPRSGALIDGYTF. The CDR3 nucleotides read TGTGCCAGCTCACCACGGTCCGGGGCGCTGATAGATGGCTACACCTTC.

This clone came up a few times. V is TRBV7-9 and J is TRBJ1-3; D might be TRBD1 (5 bases). This CDR3 is built from 15 residues. Trimming pared 5 bases from V and 0 bases from J, leaving 11 bases between. The germline gives CDR1 SEHNR, CDR2 FQNEAQ (reference sequence). DNA of the CDR3: TGTGCCAGCAGCCTGGGACGGAACTCTGGAAACACCATATATTTT. Translation gives CASSLGRNSGNTIYF.

The chain is built from TRBV7-2 and TRBJ1-1; no clear D. The CDR3 length is 14 residues. Trimming removed 2 bases at V and 5 bases at J, with 12 bases between. Germline lookup yields CDR1 SGHTA and CDR2 FQGNSA. The CDR3 coding sequence is TGTGCCAGCAGCTTATCAGTTTCGGCGACTGAAGCTTTCTTT. Protein sequence: CASSLSVSATEAFF.

The V gene is TRBV6-6, the J gene TRBJ1-6; D gene uncertain. The CDR3 consists of 13 residues. The germline V and J ends were trimmed by 4 bases and 9 bases, with 10 bases remaining between them. Per the germline V gene, CDR1 is MNHNY and CDR2 is SVGAGI (reference sequence). The CDR3 protein is CASSSGPVSPLHF. The CDR3 DNA sequence: TGTGCCAGCAGTTCCGGACCGGTTTCACCCCTCCACTTT.

This chain uses TRBV11-2 with TRBJ2-3; either TRBD1 or TRBD2 may fit D (5 bases each). Per germline, CDR1 SGHAT and CDR2 FQNNGV. CDR3 length equals 16 residues. With 2 bases removed from V and 2 bases from J, the gap between germline ends came to 14 bases. CDR3 nucleotides: TGTGCCAGCAGCTTATTACAGGCAGGGACCACAGATACGCAGTATTTT. Its translation is CASSLLQAGTTDTQYF. Drawing the rest from reference TRBV11-2 and TRBJ2-3, the complete variable domain is EAGVAQSPRYKIIEKRQSVAFWCNPISGHATLYWYQQILGQGPKLLIQFQNNGVVDDSQLPKDRFSAERLKGVDSTLKIQPAKLEDSAVYLCASSLLQAGTTDTQYFGPGTRLTVL.

This clone was recorded a few times. The CDR3 sequence: CASSAGLAGGGNNEQFF. CDR3 coding DNA: TGTGCCAGCAGCGCAGGATTAGCGGGAGGCGGTAACAATGAGCAGTTCTTC. The V and J genes are TRBV7-2 and TRBJ2-1; 10 bases fit TRBD2. J was trimmed by 5 bases and V by 5 bases; bases with no gene match: 12. Germline CDR1 reads SGHTA; CDR2 reads FQGNSA. CDR3 length: 17 amino acids.

This chain joins TRBV21-1 and TRBJ1-2; TRBD1 is the table's D call and was not checked against the DNA. TRBV21-1 is annotated as a pseudogene. This CDR3 has 15 residues. CDR3 region: CASSPGGQINYGYTF. CDR3 coding DNA: TGTGCCAGCAGCCCCGGTGGGCAGATTAACTATGGCTACACCTTC.

The DNA for the CDR3 is TGCGCCAGCAGCTTGACCACCCCGACCATCCAGGGGAGGGAGGAAAAACTGTTTTTT. Its translation is CASSLTTPTIQGREEKLFF. The rearrangement joins TRBV5-1 to TRBJ1-4, with D perhaps TRBD1 (6 bases). The V end was cut by 1 base, the J end by 8 bases, with 27 bases between. This CDR3 is 19 amino acids long. Germline CDR1 is SGHRS and CDR2 is YFSETQ.

The table lists this clone with many counts. The chain carries TRBV21-1 and TRBJ2-3; the D segment call TRBD2 is taken from the table without a DNA check. TRBV21-1 has pseudogene status. The CDR3 sequence is 15 residues long. CDR3 amino acids: CASSKVSGLTDTQYF. CDR3 in DNA: TGTGCCAGCAGCAAAGTTAGCGGGTTGACAGATACGCAGTATTTT.

The chain uses TRBV5-1 and TRBJ2-7; 8 bases line up with TRBD2. Germline assignment: CDR1 SGHRS and CDR2 YFSETQ. This CDR3 comprises 17 residues. V lost 0 bases, J lost 3 bases, and 11 bases stayed unmatched. CDR3 sequence: CASSLVPQLAGSYEQYF. The CDR3 DNA follows: TGCGCCAGCAGCTTGGTCCCCCAGCTAGCGGGCAGCTACGAGCAGTACTTC.

The chain recombines TRBV5-1 with TRBJ1-2; D gene ambiguous. The CDR3 spans 17 residues. Per the germline V gene, CDR1 is SGHRS and CDR2 is YFSETQ. The V end lost 4 bases, the J end lost 0 bases, and 19 bases lay between the germline ends. In nucleotides, the CDR3 is TGCGCCAGCAGCGCGGCGGCGGTCGGCGGACCTAACTATGGCTACACCTTC. Its translation: CASSAAAVGGPNYGYTF.

The table lists this clone with a few counts. The chain uses TRBV19 and TRBJ2-2; D call uncertain. Germline V gene data show CDR1 as LNHDA and CDR2 as SQIVND (reference sequence). V lost 2 bases, J lost 3 bases, and 10 bases lay in between. The CDR3 contains 15 residues. The CDR3: CASSIYVADTGELFF. In nucleotides, the CDR3 is TGTGCCAGTAGTATATACGTGGCAGACACCGGGGAGCTGTTTTTT.

J is TRBJ2-1 and V is TRBV27; D is possibly TRBD1 or TRBD2 (6 bases each). Trimming pared 7 bases from V and 2 bases from J, leaving 15 bases between. CDR1 and CDR2 (germline): MNHEY, SMNVEV (reference sequence). The CDR3 contains 15 residues. In nucleotides, the CDR3 is TGTGCCAGCACCCCTGGGGGGACAACCTACAATGAGCAGTTCTTC. It specifies CASTPGGTTYNEQFF.

The CDR3 nucleotides read TGTGCCAGCAGCCGCCCGGGACAGGGGACCCAGCCCCAGCATTTT. Translation gives CASSRPGQGTQPQHF. The gene calls are TRBV7-2 and TRBJ1-5, with TRBD1 matching over 10 bases. The junction had 8 bases not matched to a gene; V was cut back by 5 bases and J by 7 bases. Germline V gene lookup returns CDR1 SGHTA and CDR2 FQGNSA. The CDR3 totals 15 residues.